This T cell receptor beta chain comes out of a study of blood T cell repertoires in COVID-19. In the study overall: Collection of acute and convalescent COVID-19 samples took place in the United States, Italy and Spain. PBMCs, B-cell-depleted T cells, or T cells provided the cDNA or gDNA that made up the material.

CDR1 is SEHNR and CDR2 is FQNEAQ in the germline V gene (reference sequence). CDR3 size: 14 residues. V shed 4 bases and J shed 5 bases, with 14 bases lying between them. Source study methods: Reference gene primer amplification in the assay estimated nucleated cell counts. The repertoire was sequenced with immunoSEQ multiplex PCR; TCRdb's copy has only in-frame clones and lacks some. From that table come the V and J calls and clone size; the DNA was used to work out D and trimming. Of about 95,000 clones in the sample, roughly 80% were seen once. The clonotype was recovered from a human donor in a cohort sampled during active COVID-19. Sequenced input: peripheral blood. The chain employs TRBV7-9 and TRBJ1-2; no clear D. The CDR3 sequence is CASSSQTGIYGYTF. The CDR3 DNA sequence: TGTGCCAGCAGCTCCCAGACCGGGATTTATGGCTACACCTTC.